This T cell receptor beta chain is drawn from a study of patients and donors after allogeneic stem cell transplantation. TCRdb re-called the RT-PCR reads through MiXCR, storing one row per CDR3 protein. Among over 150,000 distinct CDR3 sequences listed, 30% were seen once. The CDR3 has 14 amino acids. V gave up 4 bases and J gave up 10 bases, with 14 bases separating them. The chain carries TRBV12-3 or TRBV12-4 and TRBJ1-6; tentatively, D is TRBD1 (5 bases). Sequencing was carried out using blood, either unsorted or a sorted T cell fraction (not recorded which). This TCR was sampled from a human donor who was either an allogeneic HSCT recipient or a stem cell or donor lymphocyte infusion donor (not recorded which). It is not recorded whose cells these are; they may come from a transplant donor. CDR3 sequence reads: CASSSLGGDSPLHF. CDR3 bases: TGTGCCAGCAGTTCCCTGGGGGGGGACTCACCCCTCCACTTT.